The 19 T cell receptor beta chains presented below share a single source sample, sequenced in a study of cytomegalovirus exposure and HLA in healthy donors. The PCR ran on 60 Vbeta and 13 Jbeta primers. Sequencing was performed with immunoSEQ multiplex PCR; in TCRdb, only in-frame clones are kept and a portion is missing. The table lists about 140,000 clones, more than 60% of them singletons. Sequences were obtained from PBMCs. These TCRs come from a woman aged 60 to 75 in good health and CMV-seronegative.

In this sample, this clone turned up a few times. The V gene is TRBV5-4, the J gene TRBJ1-2, with D perhaps TRBD1 (5 bases). Trimming stripped 0 bases from V and 2 bases from J, with 11 bases between. Looked up from germline, CDR1 is SGHNT and CDR2 is YYREEE (reference sequence). CDR3 size: 15 residues. CDR3 loop: CASSLEAGSNYGYTF. The CDR3 DNA reads as TGTGCCAGCAGCTTGGAGGCAGGGTCAAACTATGGCTACACCTTC. Filled out from reference TRBV5-4 and TRBJ1-2, the complete variable domain reads ETGVTQSPTHLIKTRGQQVTLRCSSQSGHNTVSWYQQALGQGPQFIFQYYREEENGRGNFPPRFSGLQFPNYSSELNVNALELDDSALYLCASSLEAGSNYGYTFGSGTRLTVV.

This sequence joins TRBV5-1 and TRBJ2-3; D is possibly TRBD2 (5 bases). Per the germline V gene, CDR1 is SGHRS and CDR2 is YFSETQ. The CDR3 runs 14 residues. Trimming stripped 0 bases from V and 5 bases from J, with 10 bases between. The CDR3 coding sequence is TGCGCCAGCAGCTTGGTAGGCGGGCTAGATACGCAGTATTTT. Translating it yields CASSLVGGLDTQYF.

This clone was seen a handful of times. At one end, the junction sequence differs from germline, possibly due to a read error. The CDR3 spells CATREGRNQPQHF. The CDR3 DNA follows: TGTGCCACCAGGGAGGGGCGCAACCAGCCCCAGCATTTT. The rearrangement joins TRBV15 to TRBJ1-5, with D perhaps matching TRBD1 (5 bases). Germline lookup yields CDR1 LNHNV and CDR2 YYDKDF (reference sequence). The CDR3 totals 13 residues.

This chain connects TRBV5-5 to TRBJ2-1, with a tentative D call TRBD2 (7 bases). The V end was cut by 0 bases, the J end by 8 bases, with 15 bases between. CDR3 size: 15 residues. Germline lookup yields CDR1 SGHKS and CDR2 YYEKEE (reference sequence). In DNA form, the CDR3 reads TGTGCCAGCAGCTTGGAGTCGGGGGGCTTCTATGAGCAGTTCTTC. Translating gives CASSLESGGFYEQFF.

This clone showed up just a few times. The junction does not match germline at one end; this may be a read error. The rearrangement uses TRBV27 and TRBJ2-2; TRBD2 aligns across 13 bases. Per germline, CDR1 MNHEY and CDR2 SMNVEV (reference sequence). The CDR3 is made up of 15 amino acids. DNA of the CDR3: TGTGCCAGCATCTTACTAGCGGGAGGGCGACGGGGAGCTGTTTTT. The encoded protein is CASILLAGGRRGAVF.

V gene TRBV7-2 combines with J gene TRBJ2-1; TRBD2 matches 7 bases. V was pared by 5 bases and J by 0 bases, with 16 bases of the junction left unmatched. The CDR3 contains 19 residues. Germline-derived CDR1 and CDR2 are SGHTA and FQGNSA. CDR3 DNA sequence: TGTGCCAGCAGCCTAAGGAGTGGGACCGGGACTATCTCCTACAATGAGCAGTTCTTC. As protein: CASSLRSGTGTISYNEQFF.

The chain is built from TRBV5-1 and TRBJ2-3; TRBD2 agrees at 10 bases. CDR1 is SGHRS and CDR2 is YFSETQ in the germline V gene. V lost 0 bases, J lost 4 bases, and 14 bases stayed unmatched. This CDR3 has 19 residues. The DNA of the CDR3 is TGCGCCAGCAGCTTGGCCGTAACTAGCGGGAAGGGCCTGTCAGATACGCAGTATTTT. This sequence encodes CASSLAVTSGKGLSDTQYF.

This clone was seen a single time. The chain joins TRBV19 to TRBJ2-7; possible D gene TRBD2, 5 bases. The CDR3 is 13 amino acids. With 3 bases removed from V and 3 bases from J, the gap between germline ends came to 9 bases. Germline CDR1 is LNHDA and CDR2 is SQIVND (reference sequence). The CDR3 region has the DNA TGTGCCAGTAGTATCGCGGCGGGCTACGAGCAGTACTTC. Protein sequence: CASSIAAGYEQYF.

The rearrangement joins TRBV19 to TRBJ2-7; 7 bases fit TRBD1. J gave up 2 bases and V 6 bases, and 4 bases lay outside the gene matches. The CDR3 sequence is 13 residues long. Per the germline V gene, CDR1 is LNHDA and CDR2 is SQIVND (reference sequence). CDR3 region: CASSLDRAYEQYF. Here the CDR3 DNA reads TGTGCCAGTAGCCTCGACAGGGCCTACGAGCAGTACTTC.

The chain has TRBV6-6 and TRBJ1-5, with 9 bases that match TRBD1. Germline lookup yields CDR1 MNHNY and CDR2 SVGAGI (reference sequence). CDR3 size: 13 residues. Losses at the gene ends were 5 bases for V and 4 bases for J; bases not matched to a gene: 0. CDR3 loop: CASSGTGNQPQHF. CDR3 DNA: TGTGCCAGCAGTGGGACAGGGAATCAGCCCCAGCATTTT.

This sequence joins TRBV5-1 and TRBJ2-7, with a weak D call TRBD2 (5 bases). The V end was cut by 0 bases, the J end by 1 base, with 11 bases between. The germline V gene encodes CDR1 SGHRS and CDR2 YFSETQ. The CDR3 is made up of 15 amino acids. CDR3 region: CASSLASSWSYEQYF. CDR3 DNA sequence: TGCGCCAGCAGCTTGGCGTCTAGCTGGTCCTACGAGCAGTACTTC.

This chain connects TRBV4-3 to TRBJ2-1; TRBD2 matches 8 bases. CDR3 length: 16 residues. V trimming: 0 bases; J trimming: 4 bases; junction bases outside the gene matches: 5. CDR1 and CDR2 (germline): LGHNA, YSLEER. The CDR3 protein is CASSQDTSGAYNEQFF. The CDR3 DNA sequence: TGCGCCAGCAGCCAAGATACTAGCGGAGCTTACAATGAGCAGTTCTTC.

This sequence joins TRBV18 and TRBJ2-2; 7 bases agree with TRBD1. There are 16 residues in the CDR3. Germline V gene sequence: CDR1 KGHSH, CDR2 LQKENI. Trimming cost V 5 bases and J 11 bases; bases outside gene matches: 17. CDR3 loop: CASSGSGTARNRELFF. As DNA, the CDR3 is TGTGCCAGCTCAGGATCCGGGACAGCCCGAAACCGTGAGCTGTTTTTT.

This chain links TRBV11-3 with TRBJ2-7; 8 bases align to TRBD2. The germline CDR1 and CDR2 sequences are SGHNT and YENEEA. Trimming at V came to 3 bases and at J to 7 bases, leaving 5 bases not matched to a gene. The CDR3 loop spans 13 amino acids. The CDR3 coding sequence is TGTGCCAGCAGCTTGTGCGGGAGGTTTGAGCAGTACTTC. Encoded protein: CASSLCGRFEQYF.

The V call is TRBV18, the J call TRBJ2-2, with a weak D call TRBD2 (5 bases). Trimming removed 2 bases from V and 5 bases from J, with 18 bases in between. The germline gives CDR1 KGHSH, CDR2 LQKENI. CDR3 length equals 17 residues. The CDR3 loop is CASSPVSVRVGTGELFF. In DNA form, the CDR3 reads TGTGCCAGCTCACCAGTCAGTGTGCGGGTCGGGACCGGGGAGCTGTTTTTT.

J is TRBJ2-2 and V is TRBV2; D may be TRBD2 (5 bases). This CDR3 region has 14 residues. Trimming removed 8 bases at V and 0 bases at J, with 10 bases between. Germline V gene sequence: CDR1 SNHLY, CDR2 FYNNEI. The CDR3 nucleotides read TGTGCCAGCTTAGCGAGCGCGAACACCGGGGAGCTGTTTTTT. It yields the protein CASLASANTGELFF.

J is TRBJ1-2 and V is TRBV12-1; TRBD1 is taken as the D call from the table, unchecked against the DNA. TRBV12-1 counts as a pseudogene. The length of the CDR3 is 12 residues. The CDR3 is CASSSQEYGYTF. CDR3 DNA: TGTGCCAGCAGCTCCCAGGAATATGGCTACACCTTC.

The chain recombines TRBV6-5 with TRBJ1-2, with 8 positions matching TRBD1. Germline CDR1 is MNHEY and CDR2 is SVGAGI. The CDR3 has 15 amino acids. J gave up 4 bases and V 5 bases, and 9 bases lay outside the gene matches. The CDR3 DNA follows: TGTGCCAGCAGTCCCGGACAGGGTGCGCTCTATGGCTACACCTTC. Its translation is CASSPGQGALYGYTF.

This clone was seen only a few times. CDR3 coding DNA: TGTGCCAGCAGAGGGGCGCAGGGCACCGGGGAGCTGTTTTTT. It is translated as CASRGAQGTGELFF. The chain joins TRBV6-1 to TRBJ2-2, with D perhaps TRBD1 (5 bases). Germline V gene data show CDR1 as MNHNS and CDR2 as SASEGT. The V gene lost 6 bases and the J gene lost 4 bases, with 12 bases spanning the gap. The CDR3 sequence is 14 residues long.